This T cell receptor (beta chain) was documented in a study of response to subunit inactivated influenza vaccine. General study findings and limits: T cells newly recruited by each seasonal influenza vaccination are few, the authors suggested.

V lost 7 bases and J lost 6; bases outside the gene matches: 11. CDR1 and CDR2 from the germline V gene are SGHTA and FQGNSA. CDR3 length: 16 amino acids. In the case of this clonotype: What it binds is not known.

TCRdb reanalysed the RT-PCR reads using MiXCR and keeps one entry per CDR3 protein. Among about 650,000 distinct CDR3 sequences, 15% to 18% were seen once, and the ten largest hold roughly 11%. This sequence joins TRBV7-2 and TRBJ2-1; TRBD2 matches at 11 bases. Sequenced material: PBMCs from blood, taken 11 to 12 days after vaccination. The clonotype comes from a man aged 45 to 65 who received an inactivated influenza vaccine. CDR3 loop: CASKTSGSEVGNEQFF. CDR3 DNA sequence: TGTGCCAGCAAAACTAGCGGGAGCGAAGTGGGCAATGAGCAGTTCTTC. Together with reference TRBV7-2 and TRBJ2-1, the CDR3 gives the full variable domain: GAGVSQSPSNKVTEKGKDVELRCDPISGHTALYWYRQSLGQGLEFLIYFQGNSAPDKSGLPSDRFSAERTGGSVSTLTIQRTQQEDSAVYLCASKTSGSEVGNEQFFGPGTRLTVL.